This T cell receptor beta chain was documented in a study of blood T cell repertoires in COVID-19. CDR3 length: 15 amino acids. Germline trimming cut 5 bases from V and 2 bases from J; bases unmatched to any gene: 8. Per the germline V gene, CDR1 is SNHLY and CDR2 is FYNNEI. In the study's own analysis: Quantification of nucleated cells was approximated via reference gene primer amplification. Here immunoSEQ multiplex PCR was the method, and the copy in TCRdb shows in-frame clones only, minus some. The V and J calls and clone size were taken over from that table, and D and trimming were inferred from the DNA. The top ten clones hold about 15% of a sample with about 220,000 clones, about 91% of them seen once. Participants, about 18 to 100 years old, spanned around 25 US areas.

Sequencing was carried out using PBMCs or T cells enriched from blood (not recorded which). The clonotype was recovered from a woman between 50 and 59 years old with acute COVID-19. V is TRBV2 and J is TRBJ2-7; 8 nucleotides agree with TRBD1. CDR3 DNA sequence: TGTGCCAGCAGTACCCGGGACAGGTTGACCTACGAGCAGTACTTC. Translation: CASSTRDRLTYEQYF.